Following are 8 T cell receptor beta chains from one sample sequenced in a study of T cells in Graves' hyperthyroidism and ophthalmopathy (dated by TCRdb to about 2019). Receptor amplification or capture employed multiplex PCR. Sequencing relied on an Illumina HiSeq 2000. TCR beta CDR3 regions were amplified from RNA transcripts. A first-round RT-PCR of the TCR CDR3 used the HTBI primer set with the Qiagen OneStep RT-PCR kit. TCRdb redid the processing of the public reads, applying fastp at Q25 and MiXCR, and retained in-frame beta chains. CDR3 protein sequences are deduplicated, and each keeps its most common genes and DNA. The sample table contains more than 350,000 distinct CDR3 sequences; only one count was recorded for over 12% of them. The ten largest clones take up approximately 19% of the sample. Source material: blood. The receptors were sampled from a woman aged 55 to 70 with Graves' ophthalmopathy.

This clonotype was seen at least ten times. This sequence joins TRBV2 and TRBJ2-3, with 15 bases identical to TRBD2. CDR3 length: 15 residues. Trimming took 8 bases from V and 6 from J; bases not matched to a gene: 6. The V gene's germline CDR1 is SNHLY and CDR2 FYNNEI. This CDR3 is CASGGLAGGGDTQYF. The CDR3 DNA reads as TGTGCCAGCGGGGGACTAGCGGGAGGTGGTGATACGCAGTATTTT.

This clonotype occurred many times. This chain joins TRBV2 and TRBJ2-7; D possibly matches TRBD1 or TRBD2 (5 bases each). From germline, CDR1 is SNHLY and CDR2 FYNNEI. CDR3 length equals 13 residues. Trimming stripped 7 bases from V and 2 bases from J, with 12 bases between. The CDR3 DNA reads as TGTGCCAGCAAGGTTGGGGGTCCCTACGAGCAGTACTTC. It encodes CASKVGGPYEQYF.

This clonotype was seen at least ten times. The V and J genes are TRBV7-2 and TRBJ2-7; no clear D gene. The CDR3 is 16 residues long. The germline gives CDR1 SGHTA, CDR2 FQGNSA. Trimming removed 1 base from V and 0 bases from J, with 13 bases in between. The CDR3, as DNA: TGTGCCAGCAGCTTAGTTTCCTCAGCTGGCTCCTACGAGCAGTACTTC. Protein sequence: CASSLVSSAGSYEQYF.

The table lists this clonotype with a few counts. V is TRBV2 and J is TRBJ2-7; 11 bases line up with TRBD1. The germline CDR1 and CDR2 sequences are SNHLY and FYNNEI. The CDR3 totals 12 residues. J was trimmed by 6 bases and V by 7 bases; bases with no gene match: 2. For the CDR3, the DNA is TGTGCCAGCATGGGGACAGGGGGCGAGCAGTACTTC. Translating gives CASMGTGGEQYF.

The chain combines TRBV12-3 or TRBV12-4 with TRBJ1-5; D uncertain. The CDR3 runs to 14 residues. The ends were cut back, 7 bases at V and 1 base at J, with 11 bases in the middle. The CDR3 loop is CASKSGQSNQPQHF. The DNA for the CDR3 is TGTGCCAGCAAAAGTGGCCAAAGCAATCAGCCCCAGCATTTT.

The V gene is TRBV10-3, the J gene TRBJ1-5, with 8 nucleotides matching TRBD1. The V gene's germline CDR1 is ENHRY and CDR2 SYGVKD. This CDR3 is built from 14 residues. V dropped 8 bases and J dropped 4; count of bases not matched to a gene: 7. The CDR3 DNA is TGTGCCATCCCGGACAGGGAGGCGAATCAGCCCCAGCATTTT. Its translation is CAIPDREANQPQHF.

There are many counts of this clonotype. V usage is TRBV7-2 and J usage is TRBJ2-7; 10 bases map to TRBD2. The CDR3 runs 16 residues. CDR1 SGHTA and CDR2 FQGNSA come from the germline V gene. Trimming took 5 bases from V and 0 from J; bases not matched to a gene: 7. CDR3: CASSPGLATSSYEQYF. The CDR3 nucleotides are TGTGCCAGCAGCCCGGGACTAGCGACGAGCTCCTACGAGCAGTACTTC.

This clonotype was observed a handful of times. The rearrangement joins TRBV4-1 to TRBJ1-2; TRBD1 is a possible D gene (6 bases). Per germline, CDR1 MGHRA and CDR2 YSYEKL. The CDR3 runs 13 residues. Trimming stripped 4 bases from V and 7 bases from J, with 13 bases between. In DNA, the CDR3 is TGCGCCAGCAGCCTCGGGACAAGGGGTGGCTACACCTTC. The encoded protein is CASSLGTRGGYTF.